This T cell receptor beta chain was captured by sequencing in a study of blood T cell repertoires in COVID-19. The table came from immunoSEQ multiplex PCR; TCRdb's copy has only in-frame clones and leaves some out. The table includes around 100,000 clones, roughly 80% detected once. V lost 3 bases and J lost 4; bases outside the gene matches: 8. The CDR3 sequence is 15 residues long. Germline V gene sequence: CDR1 SGDLS, CDR2 YYNGEE. This sequence joins TRBV9 and TRBJ1-2, with TRBD1 matching over 8 bases. The receptor comes from a human donor in a cohort sampled during active COVID-19. Input material: peripheral blood. CDR3 DNA sequence: TGTGCCAGCAGCGCACATGACAGGGGCGCCTATGGCTACACCTTC. Residues: CASSAHDRGAYGYTF.